This TCR beta chain stems from a study of T-cell reconstitution after alpha-beta-depleted transplantation in children. General observations from the study: Some patients owed their high day-60 TCRbeta diversity to surviving recipient T cells and thymic progenitors. After transplant, at about two months, alpha-beta T cells were reportedly derived from several hundred expanded graft clones. Among T cells one year after transplant, newly produced cells accounted for most counts and diversity.

For this clonotype: Its specificity is not known.

A TCRbeta library incorporating unique molecular identifiers was prepared. TCRdb recomputed calls from the PCR reads with MiXCR, one row per CDR3 protein. Of about 980,000 distinct CDR3 sequences listed, roughly 29% are singletons. After removal of 4 bases from V and 2 bases from J, the junction contained 8 bases not matched to a gene. The length of the CDR3 is 15 residues. Germline CDR1 SQVTM, CDR2 ANQGSEA. The receptor was derived from a boy younger than two who had a stem cell transplant for SCID, so the T cells may come from the graft donor. The input for sequencing was PBMCs, mostly from graft donor cells, taken 360 days after TCRalphabeta/CD19-depleted stem cell transplant. The chain joins TRBV29-1 to TRBJ2-3, with 8 bases that match TRBD2. The CDR3 is CSVAPRGALTDTQYF. CDR3 DNA sequence: TGCAGCGTTGCCCCGCGGGGGGCCCTCACAGATACGCAGTATTTT.